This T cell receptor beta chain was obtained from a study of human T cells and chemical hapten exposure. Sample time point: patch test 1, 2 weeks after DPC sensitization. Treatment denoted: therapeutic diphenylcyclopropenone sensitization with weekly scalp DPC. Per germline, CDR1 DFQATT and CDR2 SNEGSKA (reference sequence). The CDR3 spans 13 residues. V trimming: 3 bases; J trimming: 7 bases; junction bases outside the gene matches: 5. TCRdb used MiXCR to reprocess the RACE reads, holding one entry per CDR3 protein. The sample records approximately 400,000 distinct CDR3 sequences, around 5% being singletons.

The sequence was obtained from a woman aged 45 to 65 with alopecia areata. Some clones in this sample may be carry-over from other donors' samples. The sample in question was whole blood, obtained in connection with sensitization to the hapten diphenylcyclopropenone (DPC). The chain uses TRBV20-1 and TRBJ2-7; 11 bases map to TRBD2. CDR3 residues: CSARTSGTGEQYF. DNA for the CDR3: TGCAGTGCTAGGACTAGCGGGACGGGGGAGCAGTACTTC.